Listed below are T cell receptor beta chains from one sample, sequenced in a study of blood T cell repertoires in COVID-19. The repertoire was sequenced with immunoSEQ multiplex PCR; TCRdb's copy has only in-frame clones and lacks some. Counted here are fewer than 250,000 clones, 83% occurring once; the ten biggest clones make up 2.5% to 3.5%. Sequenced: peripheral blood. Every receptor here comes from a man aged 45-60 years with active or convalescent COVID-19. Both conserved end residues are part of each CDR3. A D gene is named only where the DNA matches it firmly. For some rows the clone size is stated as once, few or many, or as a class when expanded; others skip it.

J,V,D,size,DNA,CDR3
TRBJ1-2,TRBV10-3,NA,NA,TGTGCCATCAGTGGGACAGACAACTATGGCTACACCTTC,CAISGTDNYGYTF
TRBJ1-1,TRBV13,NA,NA,TGTGCCAGCAGCTTACGGGTACCAAACACTGAAGCTTTCTTT,CASSLRVPNTEAFF
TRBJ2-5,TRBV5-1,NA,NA,TGCGCCAGCAGCTTCCCCGGGGAGACCCAGTACTTC,CASSFPGETQYF
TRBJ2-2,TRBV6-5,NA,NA,TGTGCCAGCAGCGGACTGACCGGGGAGCTGTTTTTT,CASSGLTGELFF
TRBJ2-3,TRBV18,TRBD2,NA,TGTGCCAGCTCCCCGACTAGCGGGAGGCGGGATACGCAGTATTTT,CASSPTSGRRDTQYF
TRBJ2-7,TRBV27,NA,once,TGTGCCAGCAGCGCAGGGCCCCGCTCATACGAGCAGTACTTC,CASSAGPRSYEQYF
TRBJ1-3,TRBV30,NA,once,TGTGCCTGGAGCGCAGGGGTGAGGGCCTCTGGAAACACCATATATTTT,CAWSAGVRASGNTIYF
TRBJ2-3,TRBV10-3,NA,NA,TGTGCCATCAGTGACCGGGGAACAGATACGCAGTATTTT,CAISDRGTDTQYF
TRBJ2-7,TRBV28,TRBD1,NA,TGTGCCAGCAGCCCGGGACAGATCTACGAGCAGTACTTC,CASSPGQIYEQYF
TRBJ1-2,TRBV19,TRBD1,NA,TGTGCCAGTAGAGGGGGGACAGGTTCGGCGCTACCGCTCTATGGCTACACCTTC,CASRGGTGSALPLYGYTF
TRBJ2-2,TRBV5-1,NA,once,TGCGCCAGCAGCTTTACCGGGGGTTTCCTGAACACCGGGGAGCTGTTTTTT,CASSFTGGFLNTGELFF
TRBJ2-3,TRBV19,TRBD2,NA,TGTGCCAGTACCGCGGGACTAGCGAAAGATACGCAGTATTTT,CASTAGLAKDTQYF
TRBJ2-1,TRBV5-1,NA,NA,TGCGCCAGCAGCTTGGGCGGGTCGAGCTCCTACAATGAGCAGTTCTTC,CASSLGGSSSYNEQFF
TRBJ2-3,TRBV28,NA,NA,TGTGCCAGTCGGAGTGAGATCTGGACAGATACGCAGTATTTT,CASRSEIWTDTQYF
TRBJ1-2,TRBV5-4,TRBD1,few,TGTGCCAGCAGCTCCCGACAGGGGATGCCGAGAGGCTACACCTTC,CASSSRQGMPRGYTF
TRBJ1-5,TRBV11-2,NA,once,TGTGCCAGCAGTTACAGTGAAAATCAGCCCCAGCATTTT,CASSYSENQPQHF
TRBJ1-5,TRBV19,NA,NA,TGTGCCAGTACCGAAACAGCCTATCAGCCCCAGCATTTT,CASTETAYQPQHF
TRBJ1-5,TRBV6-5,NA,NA,TGTGCCGTCGGGGGGGGCTCCAATCAGCCCCAGCATTTT,CAVGGGSNQPQHF
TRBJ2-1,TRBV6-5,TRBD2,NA,TGTGCCAGCACCAAGGGACTAGGGACCTACAATGAGCAGTTCTTC,CASTKGLGTYNEQFF
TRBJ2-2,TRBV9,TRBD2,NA,TGTGCCAGCAGCGTAACTAGCGGGGGGGCGAACACCGGGGAGCTGTTTTTT,CASSVTSGGANTGELFF
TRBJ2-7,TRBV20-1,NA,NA,TGCAGTGCAAAGAAACTCTACGAGCAGTACTTC,CSAKKLYEQYF
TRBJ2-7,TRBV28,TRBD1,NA,TGTGCCAGCAGTACCCAAACAGGGGGCGCGTTTCACGAGCAGTACTTC,CASSTQTGGAFHEQYF
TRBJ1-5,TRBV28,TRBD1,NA,TGTGCCAGCAGTCGGACAGGGGGTCTCCGGCCCCAGCATTTT,CASSRTGGLRPQHF
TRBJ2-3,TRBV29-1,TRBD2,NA,TGCAGCGCTCAGGAGGGACTAGCACTAAGCACAGATACGCAGTATTTT,CSAQEGLALSTDTQYF
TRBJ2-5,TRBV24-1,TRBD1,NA,TGTGCCACCAGTGATCGTGGACAGGGGGGAAGAGAGACCCAGTACTTC,CATSDRGQGGRETQYF
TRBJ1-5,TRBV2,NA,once,TGTGCCAGCAGAACCGGACAGAATAGCAATCAGCCCCAGCATTTT,CASRTGQNSNQPQHF
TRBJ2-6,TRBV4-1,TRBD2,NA,TGCGCCAGCAGCCAAGATGCCCTTGAAGTAGCGGGGGGAACGACGGGGGCCAACGTCCTGACTTTC,CASSQDALEVAGGTTGANVLTF
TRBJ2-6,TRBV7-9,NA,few,TGTGCCAGCAGCTCGACAGCCTCTGGGGCCAACGTCCTGACTTTC,CASSSTASGANVLTF
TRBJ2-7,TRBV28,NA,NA,TGTGCCAGCAGTTTAATTCAGGGGTCTAACGAGCAGTACTTC,CASSLIQGSNEQYF
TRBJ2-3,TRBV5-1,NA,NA,TGCGCCAGCAGCTTGCCCGAGATCACAGATACGCAGTATTTT,CASSLPEITDTQYF
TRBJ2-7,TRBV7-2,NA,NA,TGTGCCAGCAGCCCCTTTCCGCGGGGGCCAAAATACGAGCAGTACTTC,CASSPFPRGPKYEQYF
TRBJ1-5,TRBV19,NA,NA,TGTGCCAGTAGTATAAATCTGGGCCTAACTCAGCCCCAGCATTTT,CASSINLGLTQPQHF
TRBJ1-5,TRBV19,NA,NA,TGTGCCAGTAGTTCCCAGGGGAATCAGCCCCAGCATTTT,CASSSQGNQPQHF
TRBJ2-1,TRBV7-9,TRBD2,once,TGTGCCAGCAGCCATCCGACTAGCTGGTGGGAGCAGTTCTTC,CASSHPTSWWEQFF
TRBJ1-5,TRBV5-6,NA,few,TGTGCCAGCAGTCGATCTTTTGCGGGGGTAGGCAATCAGCCCCAGCATTTT,CASSRSFAGVGNQPQHF
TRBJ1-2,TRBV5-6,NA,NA,TGTGCCAGCAGCTTCCCGACAAGAGCCGGGGATGGCTACACCTTC,CASSFPTRAGDGYTF
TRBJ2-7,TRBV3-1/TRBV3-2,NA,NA,TGTGCCAGCAGTAATCCGGTTGGCGAGCAGTACTTC,CASSNPVGEQYF
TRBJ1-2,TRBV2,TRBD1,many,TGTGCCAGCAGTGGACAGGGAGGCTATGGCTACACCTTC,CASSGQGGYGYTF
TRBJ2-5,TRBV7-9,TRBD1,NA,TGTGCCAGCAGCAAGGACCGGGACAGGGGGCAAGAGACCCAGTACTTC,CASSKDRDRGQETQYF
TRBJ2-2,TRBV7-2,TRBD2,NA,TGTGCCAGCAGCTTAGCAAGCGGGGGGGACACCGGGGAGCTGTTTTTT,CASSLASGGDTGELFF
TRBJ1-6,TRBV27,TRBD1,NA,TGTGCCAGCAGCGCAGGGGGCTCACCCCTCCACTTT,CASSAGGSPLHF
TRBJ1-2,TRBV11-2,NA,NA,TGTGCCAGCAGCCCATACAGGGAAGTGAGCTACACCTTC,CASSPYREVSYTF
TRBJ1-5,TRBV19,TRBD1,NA,TGTGCCAGTACTACGGACAGGGGCCAGCCCCAGCATTTT,CASTTDRGQPQHF
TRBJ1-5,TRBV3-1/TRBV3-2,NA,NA,TGTGCCAGCAGCCAAGGAGTCAATCAGCCCCAGCATTTT,CASSQGVNQPQHF
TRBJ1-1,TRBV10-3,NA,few,TGTGCCGTCCAACAGGGCATGAACACTGAAGCTTTCTTT,CAVQQGMNTEAFF
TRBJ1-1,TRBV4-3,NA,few,TGCGCCAGCAGCCAAGACACAGGAGGGATCACTGAAGCTTTCTTT,CASSQDTGGITEAFF